This TCR beta chain appears in the sequencing data of a study of CD8 T cells in Susac syndrome. The V and J ends lost 2 bases and 6 bases respectively, with 11 bases between them. The CDR3 is made up of 13 amino acids. The germline gives CDR1 MNHNY, CDR2 SVGAGI (reference sequence). This clonotype appeared a single time. Random hexamers were used to reverse transcribe an amount of 0.5 to 1 ug RNA. Using its own MiXCR run on the immunoSEQ multiplex PCR reads, TCRdb lists one record per CDR3 protein. The data contain over 300,000 distinct CDR3 sequences, just over 90% of them singletons. The sequenced sample was CD4+ T cells from PBMCs. The chain employs TRBV6-6 and TRBJ2-7, with TRBD1 as a possible D gene (6 bases). This TCR derives from a human donor with multiple sclerosis. In DNA form, the CDR3 reads TGTGCCAGCAGTTACGAGGGGGTCGCCGAGCAGTACTTC. This translates into CASSYEGVAEQYF.